Below, one T cell receptor beta chain is given with its context. The antigen is not known. The data derive from a study of T cell repertoires in cytomegalovirus infection. Whole-study findings and limits: Summed frequency of public TCR beta families distinguished CMV carriers with the relevant HLA.

CDR3 size: 13 residues. V lost 8 bases and J lost 2, with 13 bases in between. The germline CDR1 and CDR2 sequences are SNHLY and FYNNEI. TCRdb reprocessed the reads via MiXCR and lists one record per CDR3 protein. The sample carries some 130,000 distinct CDR3 sequences, 8.8% recorded once. The TCR was taken from a human donor in good health (CMV status not recorded). Some clones in this sample may be carry-over from other donors' samples. The material sequenced was PBMCs. J is TRBJ2-7 and V is TRBV2; maybe TRBD2 (7 bases). The CDR3 sequence is CASEGGGTYEQYF. The CDR3 region has the DNA TGTGCCAGCGAGGGGGGGGGGACCTACGAGCAGTACTTC.